One and the same sample provided the 3 T cell receptor beta chains below, sequenced in a study of blood T cell repertoires in COVID-19. Libraries were prepared by immunoSEQ multiplex PCR; TCRdb keeps only in-frame clonotypes and omits some of them. The sample holds 55,000 to 70,000 clones, less than 90% seen once. Sequenced material: peripheral blood. Receptors were obtained from a woman in her 70s with active COVID-19.

The chain carries TRBV4-1 and TRBJ1-4, with unresolved D. The CDR3 is 18 amino acids. V gave up 0 bases and J gave up 0 bases, with 14 bases separating them. Per germline, CDR1 MGHRA and CDR2 YSYEKL. CDR3 sequence reads: CASSQDRVAEATNEKLFF. For the CDR3, the DNA is TGCGCCAGCAGCCAAGATCGAGTTGCAGAGGCAACTAATGAAAAACTGTTTTTT.

The chain links TRBV7-9 to TRBJ1-2, with D tentatively TRBD1 (5 bases). CDR1 and CDR2 (germline): SEHNR, FQNEAQ (reference sequence). Trimming left V 5 bases short and J 3 bases short, with 16 bases between. There are 15 residues in the CDR3. For the CDR3, the DNA is TGTGCCAGCAGCCGAAAGGGCGGGACTTACTATGGCTACACCTTC. The encoded protein is CASSRKGGTYYGYTF.

This clone has only one observation. The V gene is TRBV7-3, the J gene TRBJ2-6; D is unresolved. V lost 2 bases and J 0 bases, leaving 17 bases between the germline ends. Germline V gives CDR1 SGHTA, CDR2 FQGTGA. The length of the CDR3 is 19 residues. As DNA, the CDR3 is TGTGCCAGCAGCTTAGTCGAGACGCCTAGGCACTCTGGGGCCAACGTCCTGACTTTC. Translating gives CASSLVETPRHSGANVLTF.